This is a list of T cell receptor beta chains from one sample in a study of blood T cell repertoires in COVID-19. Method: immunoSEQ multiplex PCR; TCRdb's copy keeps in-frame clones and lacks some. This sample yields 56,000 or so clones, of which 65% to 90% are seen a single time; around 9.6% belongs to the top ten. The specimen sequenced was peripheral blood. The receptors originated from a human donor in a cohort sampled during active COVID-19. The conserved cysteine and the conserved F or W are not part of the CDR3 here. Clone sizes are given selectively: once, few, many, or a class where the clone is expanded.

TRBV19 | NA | ASSSRSSGNAIEQF
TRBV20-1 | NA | STMWRETQY
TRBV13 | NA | ASSSLAGGREQY
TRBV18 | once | ASSTTGSSEKLF
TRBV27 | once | ASSRYYGYT
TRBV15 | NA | ATSRDRLNTEAF
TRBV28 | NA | ASSITRGSDEQY
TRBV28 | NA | ASSSSVGGRAGDIQY
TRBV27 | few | ASTGQGADEQF
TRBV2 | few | ASRHTGNPKDTQY
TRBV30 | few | AWAWRENEKLF
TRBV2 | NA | ASRRSPEYQETQY